This T cell receptor (beta chain) comes out of a study of cytomegalovirus exposure and HLA in healthy donors (dated by TCRdb to 2015 to 2018). Concerning the study at large: According to a later analysis, one platform produced both the approximately 110 validation repertoires and the 730 or so repertoires of the first cohort. The study was designed to test whether signatures of past pathogen exposure could be identified by cataloging public T cell receptors. In addition to the first cohort of 500 to 850 subjects, a separate validation cohort of about 120 different subjects was used. The study combined high-throughput TCR immunosequencing, statistical association of individual TCRs with disease status, and machine learning to predict cytomegalovirus infection status.

The CDR3 numbers 15 residues from cysteine through phenylalanine. Only the CDR3 DNA stays, 45 bases, in frame from base 1. The germline V end is reduced by 4 bases and the J end by 6 bases; junction bases left unmatched: 8. Sequences MNHNS (CDR1) and SASEGT (CDR2) are obtained from the germline V gene. The library was produced with the immunoSEQ multiplex PCR assay. Per the source publication's procedure: To diagnose cytomegalovirus status from the catalog of TCR beta chain sequences, a statistical classification framework was built. TCRdb limited this immuneACCESS table to in-frame rearrangements with V and J called. A share of clones is missing; checked studies link under half to unresolved V genes, and the rest is unexplained. V and J calls and clone size are as listed in that table; D and trimming were resolved from the DNA. For this sample the table gives roughly 140,000 clones, of which roughly 91% were detected only once. Jointly, the top ten make up around 3.4% of the sample.

The donors belonged to the validation cohort of roughly 120 subjects, which was separate from the approximately 700-subject first cohort. Results the study describes overall, beyond this receptor: A total of fewer than 200 TCR beta chains were listed by the study as associated with cytomegalovirus. In vitro tests confirmed that a few of the cytomegalovirus-associated TCR beta chains recognize cytomegalovirus antigens. The authors suggested that the approach could potentially be extended to other disease states and immunological phenotypes. The classifier was reported to diagnose cytomegalovirus status with high specificity and sensitivity in both the original and validation cohorts. Most TCR sequences were seen in very few donors, while some public TCRs were found in many individuals. All 120 or so repertoires were used to score co-occurrence in the validation cohort in a later analysis, because that analysis had no HLA typing for the cohort. A later analysis found that TCRs clustered in the first cohort also tended to co-occur in the approximately 120 validation repertoires, with approximately 95% of cluster scores above 0.

Notes on this clone: No antigen is known for it. Qualities for individual bases were not recorded, and no much larger clone is one base off.

The sequence is built from TRBV6-1 and TRBJ2-1; 8 junctional bases match TRBD2. Sequences were obtained from PBMCs. This TCR came from a woman under 30 in good health and CMV-seropositive. The nucleotide sequence is TGTGCCAGCAGTGTAGGCAGACTAGCGATCAATGAGCAGTTCTTC. This is translated as CASSVGRLAINEQFF.